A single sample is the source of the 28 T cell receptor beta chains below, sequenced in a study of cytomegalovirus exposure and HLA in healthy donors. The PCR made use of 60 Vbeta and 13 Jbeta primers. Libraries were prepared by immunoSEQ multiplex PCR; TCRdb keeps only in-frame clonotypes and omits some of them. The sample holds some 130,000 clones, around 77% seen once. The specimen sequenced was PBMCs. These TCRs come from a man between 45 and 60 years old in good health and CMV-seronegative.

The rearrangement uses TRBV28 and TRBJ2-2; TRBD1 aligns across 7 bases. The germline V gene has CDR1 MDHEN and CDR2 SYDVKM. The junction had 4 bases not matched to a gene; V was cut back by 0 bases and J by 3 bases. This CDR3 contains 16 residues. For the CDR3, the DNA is TGTGCCAGCAGTTTATGGACAGGGCGGGACACCGGGGAGCTGTTTTTT. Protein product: CASSLWTGRDTGELFF.

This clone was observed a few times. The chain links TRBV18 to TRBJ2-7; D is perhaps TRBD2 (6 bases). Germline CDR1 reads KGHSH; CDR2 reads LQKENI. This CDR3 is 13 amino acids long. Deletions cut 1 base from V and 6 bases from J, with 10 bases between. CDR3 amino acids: CASSPRRGVEQYF. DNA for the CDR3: TGTGCCAGCTCACCACGGCGGGGAGTCGAGCAGTACTTC. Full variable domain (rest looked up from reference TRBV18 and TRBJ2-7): NAGVMQNPRHLVRRRGQEARLRCSPMKGHSHVYWYRQLPEEGLKFMVYLQKENIIDESGMPKERFSAEFPKEGPSILRIQQVVRGDSAAYFCASSPRRGVEQYFGPGTRLTVT.

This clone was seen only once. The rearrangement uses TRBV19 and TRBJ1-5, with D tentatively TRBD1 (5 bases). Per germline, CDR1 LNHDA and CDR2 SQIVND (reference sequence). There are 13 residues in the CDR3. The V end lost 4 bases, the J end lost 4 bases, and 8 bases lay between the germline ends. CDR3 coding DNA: TGTGCCAGTAGTACCCAGGGTAATCAGCCCCAGCATTTT. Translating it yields CASSTQGNQPQHF.

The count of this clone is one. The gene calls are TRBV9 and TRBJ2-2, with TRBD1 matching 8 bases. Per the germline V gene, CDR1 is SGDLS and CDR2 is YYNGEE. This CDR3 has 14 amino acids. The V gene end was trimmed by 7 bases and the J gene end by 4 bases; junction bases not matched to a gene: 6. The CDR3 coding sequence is TGTGCCAGCCGCCAGGGGGCGAGCACCGGGGAGCTGTTTTTT. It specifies CASRQGASTGELFF.

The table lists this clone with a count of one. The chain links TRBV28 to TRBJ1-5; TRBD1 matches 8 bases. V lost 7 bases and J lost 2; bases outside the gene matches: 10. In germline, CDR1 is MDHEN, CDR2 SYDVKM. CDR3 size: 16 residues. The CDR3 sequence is CASTLRLGQGNQPQHF. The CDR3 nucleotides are TGTGCCAGCACCTTGAGATTGGGACAGGGCAATCAGCCCCAGCATTTT.

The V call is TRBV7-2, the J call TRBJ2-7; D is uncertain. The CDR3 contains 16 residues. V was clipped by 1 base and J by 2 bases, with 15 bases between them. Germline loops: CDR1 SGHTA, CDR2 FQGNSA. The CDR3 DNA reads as TGTGCCAGCAGCTTAGTGCCAGGCCAGAGAACCTACGAGCAGTACTTC. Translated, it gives CASSLVPGQRTYEQYF.

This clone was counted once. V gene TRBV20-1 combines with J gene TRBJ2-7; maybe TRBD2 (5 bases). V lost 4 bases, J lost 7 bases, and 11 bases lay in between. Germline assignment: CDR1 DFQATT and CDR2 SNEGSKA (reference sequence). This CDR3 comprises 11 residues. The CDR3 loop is CSATPGYEQYF. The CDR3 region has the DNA TGCAGTGCTACTCCGGGGTATGAGCAGTACTTC.

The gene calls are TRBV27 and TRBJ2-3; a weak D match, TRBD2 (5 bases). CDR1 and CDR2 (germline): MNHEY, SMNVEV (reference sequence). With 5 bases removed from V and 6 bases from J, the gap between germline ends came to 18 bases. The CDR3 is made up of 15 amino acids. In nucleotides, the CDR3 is TGTGCCAGCAGTCCGACACCTAGCACATCGGATACGCAGTATTTT. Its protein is CASSPTPSTSDTQYF.

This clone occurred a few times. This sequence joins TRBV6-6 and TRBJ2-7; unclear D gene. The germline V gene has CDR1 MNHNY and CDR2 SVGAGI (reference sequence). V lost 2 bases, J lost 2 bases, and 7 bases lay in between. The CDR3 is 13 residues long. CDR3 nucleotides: TGTGCCAGCAGTTACGGGCAAACCTACGAGCAGTACTTC. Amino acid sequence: CASSYGQTYEQYF.

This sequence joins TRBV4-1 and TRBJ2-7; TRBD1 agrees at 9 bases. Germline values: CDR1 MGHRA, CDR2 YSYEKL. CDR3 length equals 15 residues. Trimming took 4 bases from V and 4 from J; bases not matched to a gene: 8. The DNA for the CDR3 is TGCGCCAGCAGCCGGATAAAGACAGGGGGTTACGAGCAGTACTTC. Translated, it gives CASSRIKTGGYEQYF.

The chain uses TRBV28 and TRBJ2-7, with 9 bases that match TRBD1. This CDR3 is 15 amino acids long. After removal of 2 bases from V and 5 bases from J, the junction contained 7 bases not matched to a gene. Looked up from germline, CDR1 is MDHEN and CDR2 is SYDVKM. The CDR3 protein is CASSLPGTGSHEQYF. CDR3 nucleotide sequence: TGTGCCAGCAGTTTACCCGGGACAGGGAGCCACGAGCAGTACTTC.

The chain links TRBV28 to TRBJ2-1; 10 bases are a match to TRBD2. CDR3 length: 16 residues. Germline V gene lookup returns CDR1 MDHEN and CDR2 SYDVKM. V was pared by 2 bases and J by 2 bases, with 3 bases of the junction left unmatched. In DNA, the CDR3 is TGTGCCAGCAGTTTACAAGCGGGAGGGGCCTACAATGAGCAGTTCTTC. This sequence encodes CASSLQAGGAYNEQFF.

As DNA, the CDR3 is TGTGCCAGCAGCTCGGGACTAGCGGGGAGCGAGCAGTACTTC. It is translated as CASSSGLAGSEQYF. The chain employs TRBV7-8 and TRBJ2-7; TRBD2 matches at 13 bases. The CDR3 sequence is 14 residues long. Germline CDR1 and CDR2: SGHVS and FQNEAQ. The V and J ends lost 4 bases and 6 bases, in that order; junction bases with no gene match: 3.

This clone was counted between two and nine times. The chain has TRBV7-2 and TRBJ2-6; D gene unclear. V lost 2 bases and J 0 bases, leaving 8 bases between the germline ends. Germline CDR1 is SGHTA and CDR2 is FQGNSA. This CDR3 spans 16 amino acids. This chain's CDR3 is CASSLFLDSGANVLTF. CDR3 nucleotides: TGTGCCAGCAGCTTATTCTTAGACTCTGGGGCCAACGTCCTGACTTTC.

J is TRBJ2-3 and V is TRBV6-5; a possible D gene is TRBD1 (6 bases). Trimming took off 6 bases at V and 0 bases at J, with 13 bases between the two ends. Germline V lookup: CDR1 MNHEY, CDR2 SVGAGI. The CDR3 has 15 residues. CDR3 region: CASSPGTTSTDTQYF. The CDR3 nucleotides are TGTGCCAGCAGCCCCGGGACAACAAGCACAGATACGCAGTATTTT.

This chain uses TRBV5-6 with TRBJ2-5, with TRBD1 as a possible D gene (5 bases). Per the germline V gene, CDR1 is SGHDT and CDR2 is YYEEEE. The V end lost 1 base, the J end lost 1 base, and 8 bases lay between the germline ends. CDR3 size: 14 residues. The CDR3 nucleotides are TGTGCCAGCAGCTTGCTAGGGGCCCAAGAGACCCAGTACTTC. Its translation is CASSLLGAQETQYF.

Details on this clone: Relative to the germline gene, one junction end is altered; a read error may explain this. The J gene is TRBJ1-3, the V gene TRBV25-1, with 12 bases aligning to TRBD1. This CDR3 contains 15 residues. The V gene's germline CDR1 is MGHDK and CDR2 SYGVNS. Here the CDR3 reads CASSGTGGEGNTVYF. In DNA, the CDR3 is TGTGCCAGCAGCGGGACAGGGGGCGAAGGAAACACCGTATATTTT.

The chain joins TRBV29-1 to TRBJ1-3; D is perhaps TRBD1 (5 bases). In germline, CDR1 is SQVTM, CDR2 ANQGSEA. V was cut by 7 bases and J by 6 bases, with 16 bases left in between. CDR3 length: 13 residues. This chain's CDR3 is CSARAAGSNTIYF. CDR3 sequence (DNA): TGCAGCGCCCGGGCGGCAGGGTCAAACACCATATATTTT.

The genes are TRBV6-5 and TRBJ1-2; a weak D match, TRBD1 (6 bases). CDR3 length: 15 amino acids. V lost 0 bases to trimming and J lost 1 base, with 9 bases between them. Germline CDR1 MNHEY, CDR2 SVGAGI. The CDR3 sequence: CASSYSGRGNYGYTF. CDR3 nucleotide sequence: TGTGCCAGCAGTTACTCCGGCAGGGGTAACTATGGCTACACCTTC.

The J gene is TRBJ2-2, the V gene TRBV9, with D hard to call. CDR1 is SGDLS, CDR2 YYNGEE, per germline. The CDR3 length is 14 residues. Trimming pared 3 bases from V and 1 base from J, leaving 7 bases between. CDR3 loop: CASSADLNTGELFF. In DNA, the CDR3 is TGTGCCAGCAGCGCAGATCTGAACACCGGGGAGCTGTTTTTT.

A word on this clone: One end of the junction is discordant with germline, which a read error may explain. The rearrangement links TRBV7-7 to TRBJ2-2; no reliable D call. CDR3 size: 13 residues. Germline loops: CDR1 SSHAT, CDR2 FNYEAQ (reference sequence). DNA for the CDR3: TGTGCTAGCAGCTTTCATTCGGCCGGGGAGCTGTTTTTT. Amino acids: CASSFHSAGELFF.

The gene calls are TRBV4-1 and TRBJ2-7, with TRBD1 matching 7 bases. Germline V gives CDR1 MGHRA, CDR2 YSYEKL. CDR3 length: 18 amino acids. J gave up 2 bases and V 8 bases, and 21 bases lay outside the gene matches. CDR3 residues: CASHPGGVDLKRPYEQYF. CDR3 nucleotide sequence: TGCGCCAGCCATCCAGGGGGAGTTGACCTAAAACGCCCCTACGAGCAGTACTTC.

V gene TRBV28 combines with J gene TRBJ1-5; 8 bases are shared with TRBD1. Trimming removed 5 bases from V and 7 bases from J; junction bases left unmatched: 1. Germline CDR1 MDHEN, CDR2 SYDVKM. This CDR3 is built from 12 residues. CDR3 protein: CASSGQGQPQHF. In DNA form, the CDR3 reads TGTGCCAGCAGTGGACAGGGACAGCCCCAGCATTTT.

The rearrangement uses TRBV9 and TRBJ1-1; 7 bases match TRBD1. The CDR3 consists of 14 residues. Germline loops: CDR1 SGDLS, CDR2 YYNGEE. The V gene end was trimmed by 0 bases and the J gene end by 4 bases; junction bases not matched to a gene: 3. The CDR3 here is CASSVEGTVTEAFF. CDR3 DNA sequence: TGTGCCAGCAGCGTAGAGGGGACAGTCACTGAAGCTTTCTTT. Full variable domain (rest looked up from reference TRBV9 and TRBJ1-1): DSGVTQTPKHLITATGQRVTLRCSPRSGDLSVYWYQQSLDQGLQFLIQYYNGEERAKGNILERFSAQQFPDLHSELNLSSLELGDSALYFCASSVEGTVTEAFFGQGTRLTVV.

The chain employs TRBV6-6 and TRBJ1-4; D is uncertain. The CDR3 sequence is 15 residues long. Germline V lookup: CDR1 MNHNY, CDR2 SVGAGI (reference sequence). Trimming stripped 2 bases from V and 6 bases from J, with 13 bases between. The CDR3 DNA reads TGTGCCAGCAGTTACGGACGGGAGTTACATGAAAAACTGTTTTTT. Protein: CASSYGRELHEKLFF.

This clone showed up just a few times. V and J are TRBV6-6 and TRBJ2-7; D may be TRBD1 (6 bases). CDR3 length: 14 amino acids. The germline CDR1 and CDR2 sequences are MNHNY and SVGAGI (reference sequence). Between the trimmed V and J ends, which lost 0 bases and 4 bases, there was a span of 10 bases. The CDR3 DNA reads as TGTGCCAGCAGTTACTCGGGCAGGGGATACGAGCAGTACTTC. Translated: CASSYSGRGYEQYF.

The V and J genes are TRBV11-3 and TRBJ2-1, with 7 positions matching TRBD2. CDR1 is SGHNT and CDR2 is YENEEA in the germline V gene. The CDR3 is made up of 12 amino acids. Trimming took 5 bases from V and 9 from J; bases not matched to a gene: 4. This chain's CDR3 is CASSPTGGEQFF. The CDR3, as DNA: TGTGCCAGCAGCCCGACGGGGGGTGAGCAGTTCTTC.

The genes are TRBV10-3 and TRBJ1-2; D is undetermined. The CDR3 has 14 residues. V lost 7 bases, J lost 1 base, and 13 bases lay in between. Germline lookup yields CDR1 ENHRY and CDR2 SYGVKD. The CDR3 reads CAITDTGYNYGYTF. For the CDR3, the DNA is TGTGCCATCACCGACACCGGATATAACTATGGCTACACCTTC.